Given below is one TCR beta chain in context. Its antigen is unknown. At the DNA level, this CDR3 is encoded by other sequences in the same sample as well. These data are taken from a study of graft-versus-host responses after intestinal transplantation. Across the whole study: Induction with anti-thymocyte globulin, then tacrolimus and steroids for around three years, was given to all recipients.

Points from the study as a whole: Early post-transplant falls in HvG clones accompanied the peak levels of circulating GvH clones.

Germline-derived CDR1 and CDR2 are LGHNA and YNFKEQ. The junction had 3 bases not matched to a gene; V was cut back by 1 base and J by 0 bases. The CDR3 is 15 residues long. TCRdb keeps only in-frame clones here, not all; method: immunoSEQ multiplex PCR. The sample has about 97,000 clones, 91% seen once. This sequence originates from a human donor who was the organ donor for an intestinal transplant. This sample comprised unstimulated CD4+ T cells sorted from spleen or lymph node cells, obtained before transplant. The J gene is TRBJ2-7, the V gene TRBV4-2, with 7 nucleotides matching TRBD1. CDR3 amino acids: CASSQGQGSSYEQYF. The CDR3 DNA reads TGTGCCAGCAGCCAAGGACAGGGATCCTCCTACGAGCAGTACTTC.